This TCR beta chain was captured by sequencing in a study of blood T cell repertoires in COVID-19. Study-wide context: Samples representing acute and convalescent COVID-19 were sourced from the United States, Italy and Spain. T cells, B-cell-depleted T cells, or PBMCs provided the cDNA or gDNA that served as material.

Per the original data handling: Estimation of nucleated cell counts was performed using reference gene primer amplification. Some clones are missing from TCRdb's copy, which holds only in-frame ones; the method was immunoSEQ multiplex PCR. The V and J calls and clone size are taken from that table; D and trimming were inferred from the DNA. The profile shows some 150,000 clones, about 80% of them singletons. The CDR3 runs 15 residues. V gave up 2 bases and J gave up 2 bases, with 14 bases separating them. Germline loops: CDR1 SGHRS, CDR2 YFSETQ. The clonotype comes from a human donor in a cohort sampled during active COVID-19. This chain links TRBV5-1 with TRBJ2-7, with a possible D match to TRBD2 (5 bases). Sequenced input: peripheral blood. As DNA, the CDR3 is TGCGCCAGCAGCTTAGGCGCGGGCGGCACCTACGAGCAGTACGTC. Amino acids: CASSLGAGGTYEQYV.